This entry concerns a single TCR beta chain. Its antigen has not been determined. No base quality values were provided; no much bigger clone lies one nucleotide off. Via the germline V gene, CDR1 is SGHRS and CDR2 YFSETQ. CDR3 length: 15 amino acids, cysteine to phenylalanine. Only the CDR3 DNA stays, 45 bases, in frame from base 1. V and J are trimmed by 2 bases and 2 bases, and the gene matches miss 5 bases of the junction. The data originate from a study of T-cell reconstitution after alpha-beta-depleted transplantation in children (TCRdb year 2016). The study in broad terms: The study quantitatively tracked T-cell immune reconstitution after TCRalphabeta/CD19-depleted allogeneic hematopoietic cell transplantation in children using TCR repertoire profiling. General conclusions and limits of the study: Over the following months the frequencies of hyperexpanded clones went down, and after one year T-cell counts and TCRbeta diversity were mostly credited to newly produced T cells. In some patients, the high TCRbeta diversity seen at day 60 was put down to recipient T cells and intrathymic progenitors that had survived conditioning. Apparently early alphabetaT-cell count recovery about two months after transplant reportedly relied on only several hundred rapidly expanded clones derived from non-depleted graft cells.

This specimen's treatment or condition label, per the study, means: allogeneic hematopoietic cell transplantation with graft depleted of TCRalphabeta T cells and CD19 B cells. The children who served as transplant recipients had been given grafts of TCRalphabeta/CD19-depleted allogeneic hematopoietic cells. Library method: PCR. The reads were generated on an Illumina HiSeq 2500. TCR library preparation used molecular barcoding, with unique molecular identifiers applied to normalize quantification of the TCRbeta repertoire. The public sequencing data were trimmed at Q25 with fastp and processed into clonotypes with MiXCR by TCRdb, which kept only in-frame beta chains. Merged by CDR3 protein, the rows form single entries marked with the most common genes and DNA. For this sample there are 530,000 or so distinct CDR3 sequences; about a quarter appear just once. About 35% of the sample lies in the top ten.

In this chain, TRBV5-1 is recombined with TRBJ2-5, and 8 junctional nucleotides match TRBD2. The sequences come from PBMCs, collected before TCRalphabeta/CD19-depleted stem cell transplant. The TCR sequence derives from a boy under two years old with Wiskott-Aldrich syndrome, due to receive a stem cell transplant. Read as DNA, the sequence is TGCGCCAGCAGCTTCCTAGCGGGCAGACAAGAGACCCAGTACTTC. The encoded protein is CASSFLAGRQETQYF.